This record looks at one TCR beta chain sequence and its context. From the 5' RACE reads, TCRdb called clonotypes with MiXCR, one entry per CDR3 protein. The repertoire has a few hundred thousand distinct CDR3 sequences, roughly 6.8% of them found once; the top ten carry 15% to 20%. The sample comes from a study of T cells after yellow fever vaccination. V was clipped by 2 bases and J by 5 bases, with 12 bases between them. Germline V gives CDR1 MNHEY, CDR2 SMNVEV (reference sequence). The CDR3 is 14 residues long. The TCR sequence derives from a man aged 18 to 30 who received the YFV17D yellow fever vaccine. The chain links TRBV27 to TRBJ2-5, with D perhaps being TRBD1 or TRBD2 (5 bases each). The sample was PBMCs, taken 35 to 50 days after the first yellow fever vaccination. The chain's CDR3 is CASSLIGDRETQYF. The CDR3 nucleotides read TGTGCCAGCAGTTTAATTGGGGACCGGGAGACCCAGTACTTC.